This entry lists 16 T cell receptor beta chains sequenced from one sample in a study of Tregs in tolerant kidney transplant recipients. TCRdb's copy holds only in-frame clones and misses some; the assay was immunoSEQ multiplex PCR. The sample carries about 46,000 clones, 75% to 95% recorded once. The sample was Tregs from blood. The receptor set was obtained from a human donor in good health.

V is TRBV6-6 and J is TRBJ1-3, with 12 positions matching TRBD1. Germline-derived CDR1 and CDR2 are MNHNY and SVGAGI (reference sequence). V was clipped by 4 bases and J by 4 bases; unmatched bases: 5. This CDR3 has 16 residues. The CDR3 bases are TGTGCCAGCAGTTGGGGACAGGGGGCGCTCGGAAACACCATATATTTT. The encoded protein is CASSWGQGALGNTIYF.

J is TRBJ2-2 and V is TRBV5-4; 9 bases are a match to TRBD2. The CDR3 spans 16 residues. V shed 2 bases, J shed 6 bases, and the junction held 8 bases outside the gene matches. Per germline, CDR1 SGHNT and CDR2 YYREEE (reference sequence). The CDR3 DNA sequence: TGTGCCAGCAGCTTCGGGACGCGGGGGGGGCCCGGGGAGCTGTTTTTT. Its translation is CASSFGTRGGPGELFF.

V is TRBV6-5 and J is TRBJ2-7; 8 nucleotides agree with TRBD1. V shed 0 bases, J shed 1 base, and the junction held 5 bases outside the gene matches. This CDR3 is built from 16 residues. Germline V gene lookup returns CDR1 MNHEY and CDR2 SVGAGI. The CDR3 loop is CASSYSRQGWSYEQYF. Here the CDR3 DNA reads TGTGCCAGCAGTTACTCGAGACAGGGGTGGTCCTACGAGCAGTACTTC.

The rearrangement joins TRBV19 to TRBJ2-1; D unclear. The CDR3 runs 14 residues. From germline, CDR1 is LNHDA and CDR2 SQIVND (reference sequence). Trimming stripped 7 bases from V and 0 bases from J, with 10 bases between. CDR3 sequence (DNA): TGTGCCAGTACCTCGGGTTACTCCTACAATGAGCAGTTCTTC. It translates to CASTSGYSYNEQFF.

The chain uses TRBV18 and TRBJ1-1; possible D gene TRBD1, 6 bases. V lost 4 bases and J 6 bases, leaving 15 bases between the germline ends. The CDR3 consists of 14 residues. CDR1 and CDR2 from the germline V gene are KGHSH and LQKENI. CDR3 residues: CASSRVRGLSEAFF. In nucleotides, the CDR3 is TGTGCCAGCTCACGAGTGCGGGGGCTGTCTGAAGCTTTCTTT.

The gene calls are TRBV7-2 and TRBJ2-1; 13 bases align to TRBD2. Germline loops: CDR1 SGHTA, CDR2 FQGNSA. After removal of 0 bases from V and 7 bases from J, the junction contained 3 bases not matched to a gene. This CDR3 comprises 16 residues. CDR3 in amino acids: CASSLAPTSGGNEQFF. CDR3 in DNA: TGTGCCAGCAGCTTAGCGCCGACTAGCGGGGGGAATGAGCAGTTCTTC.

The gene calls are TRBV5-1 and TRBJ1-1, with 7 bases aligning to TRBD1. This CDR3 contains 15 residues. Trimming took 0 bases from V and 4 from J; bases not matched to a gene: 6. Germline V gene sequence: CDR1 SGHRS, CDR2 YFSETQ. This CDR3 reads CASSLGAAGGTEAFF. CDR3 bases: TGCGCCAGCAGCTTGGGAGCTGCAGGGGGCACTGAAGCTTTCTTT. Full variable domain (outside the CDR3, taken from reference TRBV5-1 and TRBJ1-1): KAGVTQTPRYLIKTRGQQVTLSCSPISGHRSVSWYQQTPGQGLQFLFEYFSETQRNKGNFPGRFSGRQFSNSRSEMNVSTLELGDSALYLCASSLGAAGGTEAFFGQGTRLTVV.

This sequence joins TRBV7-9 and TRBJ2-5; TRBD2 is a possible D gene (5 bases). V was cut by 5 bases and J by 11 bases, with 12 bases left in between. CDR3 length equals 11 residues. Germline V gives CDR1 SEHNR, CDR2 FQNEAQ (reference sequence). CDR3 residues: CASSPWTEQYF. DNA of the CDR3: TGTGCCAGCAGCCCGTGGACTGAGCAGTACTTC. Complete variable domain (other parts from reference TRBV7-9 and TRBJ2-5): DTGVSQNPRHKITKRGQNVTFRCDPISEHNRLYWYRQTLGQGPEFLTYFQNEAQLEKSRLLSDRFSAERPKGSFSTLEIQRTEQGDSAMYLCASSPWTEQYFGPGTRLLVL.

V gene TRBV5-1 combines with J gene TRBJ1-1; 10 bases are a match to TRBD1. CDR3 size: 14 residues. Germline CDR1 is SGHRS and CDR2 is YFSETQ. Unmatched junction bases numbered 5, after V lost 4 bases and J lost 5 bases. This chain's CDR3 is CASSPTGGWTEAFF. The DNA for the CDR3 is TGCGCCAGCAGCCCGACAGGGGGCTGGACTGAAGCTTTCTTT.

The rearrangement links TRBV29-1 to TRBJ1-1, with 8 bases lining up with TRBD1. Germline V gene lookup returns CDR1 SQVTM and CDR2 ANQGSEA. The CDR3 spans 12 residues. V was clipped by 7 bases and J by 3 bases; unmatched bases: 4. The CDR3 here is CSALTGDTEAFF. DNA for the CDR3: TGCAGCGCCCTGACAGGGGACACTGAAGCTTTCTTT.

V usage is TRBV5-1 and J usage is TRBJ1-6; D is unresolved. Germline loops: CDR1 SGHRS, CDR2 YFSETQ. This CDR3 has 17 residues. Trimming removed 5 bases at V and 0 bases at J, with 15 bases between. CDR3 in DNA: TGCGCCAGCAGAACATCAACAACTAGCTCCTATAATTCACCCCTCCACTTT. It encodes CASRTSTTSSYNSPLHF. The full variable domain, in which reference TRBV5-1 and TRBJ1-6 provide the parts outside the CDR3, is KAGVTQTPRYLIKTRGQQVTLSCSPISGHRSVSWYQQTPGQGLQFLFEYFSETQRNKGNFPGRFSGRQFSNSRSEMNVSTLELGDSALYLCASRTSTTSSYNSPLHFGNGTRLTVT.

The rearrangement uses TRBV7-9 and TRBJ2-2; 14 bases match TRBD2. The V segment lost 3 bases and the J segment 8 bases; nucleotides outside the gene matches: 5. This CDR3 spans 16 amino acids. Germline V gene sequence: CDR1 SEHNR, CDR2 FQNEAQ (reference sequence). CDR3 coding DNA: TGTGCCAGCAGCTTCGGGACTAGCGGGAGTACTGGGGAGCTGTTTTTT. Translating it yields CASSFGTSGSTGELFF. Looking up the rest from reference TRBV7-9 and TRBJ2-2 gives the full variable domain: DTGVSQNPRHKITKRGQNVTFRCDPISEHNRLYWYRQTLGQGPEFLTYFQNEAQLEKSRLLSDRFSAERPKGSFSTLEIQRTEQGDSAMYLCASSFGTSGSTGELFFGEGSRLTVL.

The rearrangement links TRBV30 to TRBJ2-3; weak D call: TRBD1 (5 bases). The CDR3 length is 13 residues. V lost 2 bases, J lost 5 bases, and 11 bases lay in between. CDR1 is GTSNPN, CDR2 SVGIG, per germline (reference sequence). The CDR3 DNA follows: TGTGCCTGGAGTACCACAGGTGTAGATACGCAGTATTTT. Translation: CAWSTTGVDTQYF. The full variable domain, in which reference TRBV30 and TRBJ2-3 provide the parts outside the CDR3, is SQTIHQWPATLVQPVGSPLSLECTVEGTSNPNLYWYRQAAGRGLQLLFYSVGIGQISSEVPQNLSASRPQDRQFILSSKKLLLSDSGFYLCAWSTTGVDTQYFGPGTRLTVL.

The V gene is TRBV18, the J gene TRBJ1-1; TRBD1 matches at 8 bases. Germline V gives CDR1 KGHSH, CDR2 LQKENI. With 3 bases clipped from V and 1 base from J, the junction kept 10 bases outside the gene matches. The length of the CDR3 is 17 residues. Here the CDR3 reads CASSPQNAGGQNTEAFF. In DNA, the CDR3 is TGTGCCAGCTCACCGCAAAATGCAGGGGGCCAGAACACTGAAGCTTTCTTT.

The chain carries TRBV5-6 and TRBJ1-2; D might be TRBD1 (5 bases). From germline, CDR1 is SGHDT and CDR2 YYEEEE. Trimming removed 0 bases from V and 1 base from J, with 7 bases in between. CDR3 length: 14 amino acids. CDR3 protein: CASSLVGVNYGYTF. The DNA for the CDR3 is TGTGCCAGCAGCTTGGTAGGGGTTAACTATGGCTACACCTTC. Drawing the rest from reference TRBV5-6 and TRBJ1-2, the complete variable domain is DAGVTQSPTHLIKTRGQQVTLRCSPKSGHDTVSWYQQALGQGPQFIFQYYEEEERQRGNFPDRFSGHQFPNYSSELNVNALLLGDSALYLCASSLVGVNYGYTFGSGTRLTVV.

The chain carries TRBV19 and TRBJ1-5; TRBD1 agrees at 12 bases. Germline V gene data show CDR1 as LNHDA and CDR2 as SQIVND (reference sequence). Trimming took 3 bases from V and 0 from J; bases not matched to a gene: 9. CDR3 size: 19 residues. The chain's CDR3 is CASSIKGQGARYSNQPQHF. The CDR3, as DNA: TGTGCCAGTAGTATCAAGGGACAGGGGGCCAGGTATAGCAATCAGCCCCAGCATTTT.